Listed below are T cell receptor beta chains from one sample, sequenced in a study of cytomegalovirus exposure and HLA in healthy donors. Sequencing used immunoSEQ multiplex PCR; TCRdb keeps in-frame clones, though not all of them. This listing includes around 130,000 clones. Sequences were obtained from PBMCs. The receptors come from an older woman in good health and CMV-seronegative. CDR3s include the opening cysteine and the closing phenylalanine or tryptophan. A D gene is named only where the DNA matches it firmly.

d_gene: .; v_gene: TRBV4-2; j_gene: TRBJ1-1; CDR3aa: CASSQNNRVGNTEAFF; CDR3nt: TGTGCCAGCAGCCAAAATAACAGGGTTGGGAACACTGAAGCTTTCTTT
d_gene: .; v_gene: TRBV1; j_gene: TRBJ1-2; CDR3aa: CTSNARESLRCGYTF; CDR3nt: TGCACCAGCAACGCGCGGGAATCCTTACGGTGTGGCTACACCTTC
d_gene: TRBD2; v_gene: TRBV27; j_gene: TRBJ2-3; CDR3aa: CASSRLAGVEGTDTQYF; CDR3nt: TGTGCCAGCAGTAGATTAGCGGGAGTAGAGGGCACAGATACGCAGTATTTT
d_gene: TRBD1; v_gene: TRBV10-1; j_gene: TRBJ1-4; CDR3aa: CASSAGTGDEKLFF; CDR3nt: TGCGCCAGCAGTGCCGGGACAGGGGATGAAAAACTGTTTTTT
d_gene: .; v_gene: TRBV15; j_gene: TRBJ2-3; CDR3aa: CATSSRLGRWDTQYF; CDR3nt: TGTGCCACCAGCAGTCGGTTAGGGAGGTGGGATACGCAGTATTTT
d_gene: .; v_gene: TRBV18; j_gene: TRBJ1-3; CDR3aa: CASSGFRSGNTIYF; CDR3nt: TGTGCCAGCTCCGGGTTTCGCTCTGGAAACACCATATATTTT
d_gene: .; v_gene: TRBV18; j_gene: TRBJ1-6; CDR3aa: CASSPNRDSPLHF; CDR3nt: TGTGCCAGCTCACCAAACAGGGATTCACCCCTCCACTTT
d_gene: .; v_gene: TRBV15; j_gene: TRBJ2-6; CDR3aa: CATRGGQSGANVLTF; CDR3nt: TGTGCCACCAGGGGGGGGCAGTCTGGGGCCAACGTCCTGACTTTC
d_gene: TRBD1; v_gene: TRBV10-3; j_gene: TRBJ2-1; CDR3aa: CASGTGIEKNEQFF; CDR3nt: TGTGCCTCCGGGACAGGGATCGAGAAAAATGAGCAGTTCTTC
d_gene: .; v_gene: TRBV2; j_gene: TRBJ1-5; CDR3aa: CASSIWGGNPRNNQPQHF; CDR3nt: TGTGCCAGCAGCATATGGGGGGGGAACCCCCGAAACAATCAGCCCCAGCATTTT
d_gene: .; v_gene: TRBV28; j_gene: TRBJ2-2; CDR3aa: CASSSMTGWLANTGELFF; CDR3nt: TGTGCCAGCAGTTCGATGACAGGGTGGCTAGCGAATACCGGGGAGCTGTTTTTT
d_gene: .; v_gene: TRBV6-5; j_gene: TRBJ1-6; CDR3aa: CASSLKGGGNSPLHF; CDR3nt: TGTGCCAGCAGCCTCAAGGGAGGAGGGAATTCACCCCTCCACTTT
d_gene: TRBD1; v_gene: TRBV11-1; j_gene: TRBJ2-7; CDR3aa: CASSLTGQGSYEQYF; CDR3nt: TGTGCCAGCAGCTTAACGGGACAGGGATCCTACGAGCAGTACTTC
d_gene: .; v_gene: TRBV4-1; j_gene: TRBJ1-5; CDR3aa: CASSQVGGRMRNQPQHF; CDR3nt: TGCGCCAGCAGCCAAGTAGGTGGGCGTATGAGAAATCAGCCCCAGCATTTT
d_gene: .; v_gene: TRBV5-5; j_gene: TRBJ2-5; CDR3aa: CASSSSRMETQYF; CDR3nt: TGTGCCAGCAGCTCGAGCAGGATGGAGACCCAGTACTTC
d_gene: TRBD2; v_gene: TRBV10-3; j_gene: TRBJ2-7; CDR3aa: CAIRAIDKAGEQYF; CDR3nt: TGTGCCATCAGGGCTATCGATAAAGCGGGAGAGCAGTACTTC
d_gene: .; v_gene: TRBV2; j_gene: TRBJ2-7; CDR3aa: CASSNRLRIEQYF; CDR3nt: TGTGCCAGCAGCAACAGGCTAAGGATCGAGCAGTACTTC